This section outlines one T cell receptor beta chain sequence together with its context. Its antigen is undetermined. The data were obtained in a study of cytomegalovirus exposure and HLA in healthy donors. Study outcomes and limitations: Later on, a genetic analysis was performed. It linked a missense variant in DCLRE1C with V- and J-gene trimming of TCR beta.

PCR used 60 Vbeta primers and 13 Jbeta primers. The method was immunoSEQ multiplex PCR; TCRdb's version includes in-frame clones alone and lacks a portion of them. The sample consists of 150,000 to 200,000 clones, over 65% of them appearing once. V gave up 0 bases and J gave up 7 bases; unmatched junction bases: 9. Germline V gives CDR1 SGHRS, CDR2 YFSETQ. The CDR3 extends over 16 amino acids. Sequenced material: PBMCs. The V and J genes are TRBV5-1 and TRBJ2-1; 8 bases are shared with TRBD1. The receptor was derived from a man aged 55-75 years in good health and CMV-seronegative. In DNA form, the CDR3 reads TGCGCCAGCAGCTTGGCCGGGGCAGGGGGCAGGAATGAGCAGTTCTTC. Amino acids: CASSLAGAGGRNEQFF.